Shown below are 20 T cell receptor beta chains from a single sample sequenced in a study of T cell repertoires in cytomegalovirus infection. Using its own MiXCR run on the reads, TCRdb lists one record per CDR3 protein. The top ten clones hold less than 9.5% of a sample with about 600,000 distinct CDR3 sequences, approximately 24% of them seen once. Sequencing used CD8+ T cells from PBMCs. The receptors were sampled from a human donor in good health (CMV status not recorded). Some clones in this sample may be carry-over from other donors' samples.

This chain connects TRBV20-1 to TRBJ2-1; 9 positions agree with TRBD2. Germline V gene sequence: CDR1 DFQATT, CDR2 SNEGSKA (reference sequence). This CDR3 has 18 amino acids. The CDR3 bases are TGCAGGGCTTCATGGCCCACCCAAAGGCCTAGCGGGGACAATGAGCAGTTCTTC. Amino acid sequence: CRASWPTQRPSGDNEQFF.

The table lists this clonotype with many counts. The rearrangement uses TRBV7-9 and TRBJ2-3, with a tentative D call TRBD2 (6 bases). The germline V and J ends were trimmed by 4 bases and 2 bases, with 16 bases remaining between them. The CDR3 covers 16 residues. The germline V gene encodes CDR1 SEHNR and CDR2 FQNEAQ (reference sequence). The CDR3 sequence: CASSSGRLPLTDTQYF. The CDR3 DNA reads TGTGCCAGCAGCTCTGGGAGGCTCCCGCTCACAGATACGCAGTATTTT.

V usage is TRBV20-1 and J usage is TRBJ2-1; the D is unclear. The germline V gene has CDR1 DFQATT and CDR2 SNEGSKA (reference sequence). CDR3 length: 14 amino acids. Trimming took 2 bases from V and 3 from J, leaving 11 bases between them. CDR3 region: CSARRKSFYNEQFF. The CDR3 coding sequence is TGCAGTGCTAGAAGAAAGTCTTTCTACAATGAGCAGTTCTTC.

This sequence joins TRBV24-1 and TRBJ2-2, with TRBD1 matching 9 bases. Trimming at V came to 5 bases and at J to 7 bases, leaving 10 bases not matched to a gene. CDR3 size: 16 residues. CDR1 is KGHDR, CDR2 SFDVKD, per germline. The CDR3 loop is CATSAGTGLESGELFF. CDR3 coding DNA: TGTGCCACCAGTGCCGGGACAGGGTTGGAGAGCGGGGAGCTGTTTTTT.

The V gene is TRBV2, the J gene TRBJ2-1; D gene unclear. Trimming shortened V by 7 bases and J by 1 base, and 11 bases separated the two germline ends. CDR1 and CDR2 (germline): SNHLY, FYNNEI. There are 14 residues in the CDR3. CDR3 sequence reads: CASKERSSYNEQFF. DNA for the CDR3: TGTGCCAGCAAAGAGAGGTCGTCCTACAATGAGCAGTTCTTC.

A few counts support this clonotype. The chain is built from TRBV7-9 and TRBJ2-2; TRBD2 aligns across 10 bases. The CDR3 has 15 amino acids. The germline V gene encodes CDR1 SEHNR and CDR2 FQNEAQ (reference sequence). V dropped 3 bases and J dropped 6; count of bases not matched to a gene: 4. Written as DNA, the CDR3 is TGTGCCAGCAGCTTTAAACTAGCGGGGCCCGGGGAGCTGTTTTTT. It translates to CASSFKLAGPGELFF.

This clonotype was detected ten times or more. The V call is TRBV7-3, the J call TRBJ1-1; D is perhaps TRBD1 (6 bases). Deletions cut 2 bases from V and 1 base from J, with 11 bases between. CDR1 SGHTA and CDR2 FQGTGA come from the germline V gene. This CDR3 is built from 15 residues. The DNA for the CDR3 is TGTGCCAGCAGCTTATTTGGACAGCAGAACACTGAAGCTTTCTTT. Translating gives CASSLFGQQNTEAFF. Based on the CDR3 plus reference TRBV7-3 and TRBJ1-1, the full variable domain is GAGVSQTPSNKVTEKGKYVELRCDPISGHTALYWYRQSLGQGPEFLIYFQGTGAADDSGLPNDRFFAVRPEGSVSTLKIQRTERGDSAVYLCASSLFGQQNTEAFFGQGTRLTVV.

This clonotype was observed at least ten times. This chain uses TRBV7-2 with TRBJ1-1; TRBD1 might be the D (6 bases). The V gene lost 0 bases and the J gene lost 8 bases, with 19 bases spanning the gap. CDR1 and CDR2 from the germline V gene are SGHTA and FQGNSA. This CDR3 spans 16 amino acids. The CDR3 is CASSLARPQGRDEAFF. The CDR3 coding sequence is TGTGCCAGCAGCTTAGCGCGGCCACAGGGAAGGGACGAAGCTTTCTTT.

This clonotype occurred many times. This chain links TRBV4-1 with TRBJ2-3; 8 nucleotides agree with TRBD2. CDR3 length: 16 residues. V trimming: 4 bases; J trimming: 1 base; junction bases outside the gene matches: 7. Germline values: CDR1 MGHRA, CDR2 YSYEKL. The CDR3 spells CASSPGGGPRTDTQYF. Written as DNA, the CDR3 is TGCGCCAGCAGCCCCGGCGGGGGGCCACGCACAGATACGCAGTATTTT.

The rearrangement joins TRBV5-5 to TRBJ1-5; D is possibly TRBD1 (5 bases). Per germline, CDR1 SGHKS and CDR2 YYEKEE (reference sequence). V was trimmed by 7 bases and J by 0 bases, leaving 11 bases between them. The CDR3 runs to 14 residues. The CDR3 loop is CASWAGFSNQPQHF. In DNA form, the CDR3 reads TGTGCCAGCTGGGCAGGGTTTAGCAATCAGCCCCAGCATTTT.

In this sample, this clonotype turned up many times. The chain recombines TRBV19 with TRBJ2-7; the D is unclear. Trimming stripped 3 bases from V and 1 base from J, with 7 bases between. Germline V gene data show CDR1 as LNHDA and CDR2 as SQIVND (reference sequence). The CDR3 length is 13 residues. CDR3: CASSIGLSYEQYF. The DNA for the CDR3 is TGTGCCAGTAGTATCGGGCTATCCTACGAGCAGTACTTC.

Notes on this clonotype: A much larger clone differs by one base, so this may be a read error. The rearrangement uses TRBV5-6 and TRBJ1-2; D not certain. Germline lookup yields CDR1 SGHDT and CDR2 YYEEEE. This CDR3 is 12 amino acids long. The CDR3 region is CVSSLTKDGYTF. The CDR3 DNA reads as TGTGTCAGCAGCCTAACAAAGGATGGCTACACCTTC.

The rearrangement joins TRBV7-6 to TRBJ2-1; 10 positions match TRBD2. Germline V gives CDR1 SGHVS, CDR2 FNYEAQ. Trimming took 1 base from V and 8 from J; bases not matched to a gene: 8. The CDR3 loop spans 16 amino acids. The CDR3 DNA is TGTGCCAGCAGCTTAGTTGTTTGGACTAGCGGACATGAGCAGTTCTTC. Amino acid sequence: CASSLVVWTSGHEQFF.

This clonotype occurred a few times. The rearrangement joins TRBV6-5 to TRBJ2-7; D may match TRBD1 or TRBD2 (6 bases each). The germline V and J ends were trimmed by 5 bases and 9 bases, with 17 bases remaining between them. Per the germline V gene, CDR1 is MNHEY and CDR2 is SVGAGI. This CDR3 is built from 13 residues. CDR3 in amino acids: CASSPRGPPGQYV. Here the CDR3 DNA reads TGTGCCAGCAGTCCCCGGGGGCCCCCGGGGCAGTACGTC.

This chain joins TRBV12-3 or TRBV12-4 and TRBJ1-2; D gene ambiguous. The CDR3 is 12 residues long. Between the trimmed V and J ends, which lost 5 bases and 6 bases, there was a span of 10 bases. The CDR3 sequence: CASSQSADGYTF. The CDR3 DNA follows: TGTGCCAGCAGTCAGAGCGCTGATGGCTACACCTTC.

V gene TRBV15 combines with J gene TRBJ2-7, with 8 bases lining up with TRBD1. From germline, CDR1 is LNHNV and CDR2 YYDKDF (reference sequence). The CDR3 length is 16 residues. V shed 10 bases and J 4 bases; nucleotides not matched to a gene: 18. The chain's CDR3 is CASPPGQVEDLYEQYV. CDR3 DNA: TGTGCCAGCCCTCCGGGACAGGTGGAAGATTTATACGAGCAGTACGTC.

The sample holds a few counts of this clonotype. This chain joins TRBV28 and TRBJ2-7; possibly TRBD1 for D (6 bases). The CDR3 spans 15 residues. Trimming left V 3 bases short and J 4 bases short, with 16 bases between. Germline loops: CDR1 MDHEN, CDR2 SYDVKM. DNA of the CDR3: TGTGCCAGCAGTTTGGGAACCACAGGGTCGTACGAGCAGTACGTC. It translates to CASSLGTTGSYEQYV.

This clonotype was recorded at least ten times. The V and J genes are TRBV28 and TRBJ2-5, with D maybe TRBD1 (6 bases). This CDR3 is 15 amino acids long. The V gene lost 3 bases and the J gene lost 5 bases, with 16 bases spanning the gap. CDR1 is MDHEN, CDR2 SYDVKM, per germline. CDR3 DNA sequence: TGTGCCAGCAGTTTCTCGGCGACAGGTTCGGAGACCCAGTACTTC. It translates to CASSFSATGSETQYF.

V gene TRBV4-1 combines with J gene TRBJ1-5; no clear D gene. Per the germline V gene, CDR1 is MGHRA and CDR2 is YSYEKL. V shed 3 bases and J shed 5 bases, with 11 bases lying between them. The CDR3 loop spans 14 amino acids. CDR3 coding DNA: TGCGCCAGCAGCCACGATAAGGGCTATCAGCCCCAGCATTTT. Residues: CASSHDKGYQPQHF.

This rearrangement joins TRBV6-6 to TRBJ2-7; D not resolved. Germline V CDR1 and CDR2: MNHNY, SVGAGI (reference sequence). V lost 0 bases and J lost 11, with 14 bases in between. The length of the CDR3 is 13 residues. The DNA for the CDR3 is TGTGCCAGCAGTTACTCGAGTAAGGGCGACGAGTACGTC. Residues: CASSYSSKGDEYV.